The rows below give T cell receptor beta chains drawn from one sample of a study of post-analysis software for immune sequencing data. From the PCR reads, TCRdb called clonotypes with MiXCR, one entry per CDR3 protein. The sample consists of 650,000 to 850,000 distinct CDR3 sequences, approximately 44% of them appearing once. Sequenced input: blood. The source of these receptors is a girl between 5 and 17 years old with multiple sclerosis. The conserved cysteine and the conserved F or W are not part of the CDR3 here.

CDR3	V	length	J
ACSQDRLAGSQEETQY	TRBV4-2	16	-
ASSAGSVSGETQY	TRBV6-5	13	TRBJ2-5
SVGPLGQAQETQY	TRBV29-1	13	TRBJ2-5
ANSPGTGSNQPQH	TRBV27	13	TRBJ1-5
SARVLSTDTQY	TRBV20-1	11	TRBJ2-3
SVLWGETQY	TRBV29-1	9	TRBJ2-3
ASSFSAGDSYEQY	TRBV5-5	13	TRBJ2-7
SVETGPLRYT	TRBV29-1	10	TRBJ1-2
AAGAGANVLT	TRBV27	10	TRBJ2-6
SAPGTSGITTTQY	TRBV20-1	13	TRBJ2-3
ASRPDPFSYNEQF	TRBV9	13	TRBJ2-1
ASSFRYEQF	TRBV7-2	9	TRBJ2-1
AISESWAGGPDNEQF	TRBV10-3	15	TRBJ2-1
SALTSGYNEQF	TRBV20-1	11	TRBJ2-1
SARVGHAQETQY	TRBV20-1	12	TRBJ2-5